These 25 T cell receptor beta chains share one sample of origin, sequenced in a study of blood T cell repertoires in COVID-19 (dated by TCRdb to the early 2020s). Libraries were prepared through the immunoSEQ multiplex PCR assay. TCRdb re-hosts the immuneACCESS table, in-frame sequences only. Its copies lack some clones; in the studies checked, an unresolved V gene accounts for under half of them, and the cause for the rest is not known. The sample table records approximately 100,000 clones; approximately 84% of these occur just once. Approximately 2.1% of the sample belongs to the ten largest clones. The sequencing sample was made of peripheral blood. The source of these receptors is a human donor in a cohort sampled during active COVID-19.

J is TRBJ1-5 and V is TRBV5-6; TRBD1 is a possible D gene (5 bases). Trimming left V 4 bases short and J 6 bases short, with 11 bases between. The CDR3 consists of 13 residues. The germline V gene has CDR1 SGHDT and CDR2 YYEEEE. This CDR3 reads CASSVGRGQPQHF. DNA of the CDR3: TGTGCCAGCAGCGTGGGGAGGGGTCAGCCCCAGCATTTT.

The CDR3 reads CAISGRTSGQITDTQYF. The CDR3 DNA sequence: TGTGCCATCAGTGGTAGAACTAGCGGGCAGATCACAGATACGCAGTATTTT. The chain joins TRBV10-3 to TRBJ2-3; TRBD2 agrees at 9 bases. The CDR3 runs 17 residues. Unmatched junction bases numbered 10, after V lost 4 bases and J lost 2 bases. Germline CDR1 ENHRY, CDR2 SYGVKD.

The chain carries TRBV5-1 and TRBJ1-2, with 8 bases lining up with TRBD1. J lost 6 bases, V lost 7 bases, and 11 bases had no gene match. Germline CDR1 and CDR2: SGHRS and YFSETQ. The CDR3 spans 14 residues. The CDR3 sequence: CASRQGAREDGYTF. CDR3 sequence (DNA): TGCGCCAGCCGGCAGGGGGCGCGTGAGGATGGCTACACCTTC.

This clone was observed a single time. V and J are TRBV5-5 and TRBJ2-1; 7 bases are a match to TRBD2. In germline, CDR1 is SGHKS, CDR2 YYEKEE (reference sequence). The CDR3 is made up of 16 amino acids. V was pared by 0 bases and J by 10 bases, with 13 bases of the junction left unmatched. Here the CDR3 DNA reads TGTGCCAGCAGCTTGGTGGCGGGGGACTATCGGGACGAGCAGTTCTTC. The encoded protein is CASSLVAGDYRDEQFF.

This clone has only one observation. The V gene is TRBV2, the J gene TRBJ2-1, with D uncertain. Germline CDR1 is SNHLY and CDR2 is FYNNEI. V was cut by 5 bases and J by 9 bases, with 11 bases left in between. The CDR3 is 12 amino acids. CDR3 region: CASSSVRSEQFF. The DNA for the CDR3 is TGTGCCAGCAGTTCCGTCCGGAGTGAGCAGTTCTTC.

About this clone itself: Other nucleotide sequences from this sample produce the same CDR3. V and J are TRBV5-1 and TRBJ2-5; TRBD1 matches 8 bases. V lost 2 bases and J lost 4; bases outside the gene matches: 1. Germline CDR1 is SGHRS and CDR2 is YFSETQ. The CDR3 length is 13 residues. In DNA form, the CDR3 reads TGCGCCAGCAGCTTACAGGGGGGAGAGACCCAGTACTTC. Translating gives CASSLQGGETQYF.

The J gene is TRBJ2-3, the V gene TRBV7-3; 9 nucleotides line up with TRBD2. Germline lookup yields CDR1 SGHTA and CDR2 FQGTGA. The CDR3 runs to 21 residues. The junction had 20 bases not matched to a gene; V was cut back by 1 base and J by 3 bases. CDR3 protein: CASSLSYPSSSGTAGTDTQYF. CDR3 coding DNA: TGTGCCAGCAGCTTAAGTTACCCGTCTTCTAGCGGGACCGCGGGGACAGATACGCAGTATTTT. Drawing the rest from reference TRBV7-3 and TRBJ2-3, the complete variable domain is GAGVSQTPSNKVTEKGKYVELRCDPISGHTALYWYRQSLGQGPEFLIYFQGTGAADDSGLPNDRFFAVRPEGSVSTLKIQRTERGDSAVYLCASSLSYPSSSGTAGTDTQYFGPGTRLTVL.

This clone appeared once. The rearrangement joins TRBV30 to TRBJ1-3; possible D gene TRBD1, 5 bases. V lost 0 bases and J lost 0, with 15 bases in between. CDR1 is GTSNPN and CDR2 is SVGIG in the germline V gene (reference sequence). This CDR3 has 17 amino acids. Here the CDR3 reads CAWSVLPWGTSGNTIYF. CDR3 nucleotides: TGTGCCTGGAGTGTACTTCCTTGGGGCACCTCTGGAAACACCATATATTTT.

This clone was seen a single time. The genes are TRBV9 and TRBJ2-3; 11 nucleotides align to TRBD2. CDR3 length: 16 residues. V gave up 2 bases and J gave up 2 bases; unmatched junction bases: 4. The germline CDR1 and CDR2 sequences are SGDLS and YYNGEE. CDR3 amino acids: CASSVHSGGDTDTQYF. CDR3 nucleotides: TGTGCCAGCAGCGTCCATAGCGGGGGGGACACAGATACGCAGTATTTT.

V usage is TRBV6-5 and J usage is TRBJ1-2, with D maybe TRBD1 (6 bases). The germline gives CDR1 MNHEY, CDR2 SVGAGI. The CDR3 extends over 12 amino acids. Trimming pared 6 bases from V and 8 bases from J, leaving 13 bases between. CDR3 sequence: CASSPGHEGYTF. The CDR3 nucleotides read TGTGCCAGCAGCCCGGGACACGAAGGCTACACCTTC.

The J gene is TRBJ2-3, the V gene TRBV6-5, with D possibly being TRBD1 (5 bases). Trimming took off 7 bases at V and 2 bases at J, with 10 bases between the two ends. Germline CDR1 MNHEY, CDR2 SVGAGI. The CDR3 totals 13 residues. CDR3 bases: TGTGCCAGCACCCCGACAGCCACAGATACGCAGTATTTT. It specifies CASTPTATDTQYF.

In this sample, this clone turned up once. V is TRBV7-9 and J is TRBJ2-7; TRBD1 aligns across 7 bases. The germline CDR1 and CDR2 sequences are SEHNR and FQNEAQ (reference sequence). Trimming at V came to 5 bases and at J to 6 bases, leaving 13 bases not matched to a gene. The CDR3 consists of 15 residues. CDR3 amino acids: CASSARTGALTEQYF. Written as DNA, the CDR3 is TGTGCCAGCAGCGCCCGAACAGGGGCCCTCACCGAGCAGTACTTC.

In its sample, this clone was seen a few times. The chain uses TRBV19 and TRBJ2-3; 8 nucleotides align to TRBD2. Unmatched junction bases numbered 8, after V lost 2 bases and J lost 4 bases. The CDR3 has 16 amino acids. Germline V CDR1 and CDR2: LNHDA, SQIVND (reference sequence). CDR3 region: CASSIRAGGAADTQYF. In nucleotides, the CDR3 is TGTGCCAGTAGTATAAGGGCCGGGGGGGCTGCAGATACGCAGTATTTT.

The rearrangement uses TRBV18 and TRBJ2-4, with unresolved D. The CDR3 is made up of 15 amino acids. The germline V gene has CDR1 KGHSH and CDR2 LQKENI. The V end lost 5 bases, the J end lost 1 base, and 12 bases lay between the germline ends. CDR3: CASSTAAVAKNIQYF. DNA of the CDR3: TGTGCCAGCTCAACGGCCGCGGTTGCCAAAAACATTCAGTACTTC. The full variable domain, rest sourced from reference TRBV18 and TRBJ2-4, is NAGVMQNPRHLVRRRGQEARLRCSPMKGHSHVYWYRQLPEEGLKFMVYLQKENIIDESGMPKERFSAEFPKEGPSILRIQQVVRGDSAAYFCASSTAAVAKNIQYFGAGTRLSVL.

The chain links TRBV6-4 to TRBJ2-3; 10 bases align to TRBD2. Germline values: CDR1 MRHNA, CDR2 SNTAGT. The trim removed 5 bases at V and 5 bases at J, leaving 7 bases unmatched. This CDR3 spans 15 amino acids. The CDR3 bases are TGTGCCAGCAGTTCCAGCGGGGGGGAGGGAGATACGCAGTATTTT. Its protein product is CASSSSGGEGDTQYF.

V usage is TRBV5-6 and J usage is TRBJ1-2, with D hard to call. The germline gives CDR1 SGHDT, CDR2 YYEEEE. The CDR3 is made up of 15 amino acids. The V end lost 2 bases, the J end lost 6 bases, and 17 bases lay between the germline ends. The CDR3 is CASSFGGPNGDGYTF. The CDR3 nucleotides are TGTGCCAGCAGCTTTGGCGGGCCGAATGGGGATGGCTACACCTTC.

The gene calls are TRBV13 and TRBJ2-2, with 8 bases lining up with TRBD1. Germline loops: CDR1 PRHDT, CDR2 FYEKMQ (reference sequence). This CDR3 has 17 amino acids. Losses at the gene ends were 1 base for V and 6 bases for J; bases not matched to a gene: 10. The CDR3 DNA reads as TGTGCCAGCAGCTTAGTAATCGGACAGGGAAACCCCGGGGAGCTGTTTTTT. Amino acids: CASSLVIGQGNPGELFF.

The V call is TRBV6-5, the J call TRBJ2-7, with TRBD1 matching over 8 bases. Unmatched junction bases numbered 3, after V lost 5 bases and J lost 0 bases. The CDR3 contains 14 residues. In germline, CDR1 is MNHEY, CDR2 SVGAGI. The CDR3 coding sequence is TGTGCCAGCAGTCACAGGGGGAGCTCCTACGAGCAGTACTTC. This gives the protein CASSHRGSSYEQYF.

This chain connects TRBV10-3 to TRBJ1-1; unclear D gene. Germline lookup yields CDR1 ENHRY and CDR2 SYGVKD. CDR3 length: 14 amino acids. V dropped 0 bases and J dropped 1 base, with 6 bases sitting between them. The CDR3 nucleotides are TGTGCCATCAGTGAGTCAACTCGGAACACTGAAGCTTTCTTT. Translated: CAISESTRNTEAFF.

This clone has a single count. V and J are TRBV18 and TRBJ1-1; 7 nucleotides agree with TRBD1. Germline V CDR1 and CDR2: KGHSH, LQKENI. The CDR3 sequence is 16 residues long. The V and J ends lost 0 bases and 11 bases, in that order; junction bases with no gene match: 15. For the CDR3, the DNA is TGTGCCAGCTCACCACCCAAACGCAGTACAGGGGACCGGGCTTTCTTT. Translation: CASSPPKRSTGDRAFF.

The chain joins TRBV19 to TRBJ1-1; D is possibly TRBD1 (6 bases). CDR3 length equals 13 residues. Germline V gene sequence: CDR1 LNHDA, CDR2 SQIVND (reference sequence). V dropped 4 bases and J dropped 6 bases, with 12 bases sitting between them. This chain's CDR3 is CASSTGQIAEAFF. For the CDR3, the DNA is TGTGCCAGTAGTACCGGACAGATAGCTGAAGCTTTCTTT.

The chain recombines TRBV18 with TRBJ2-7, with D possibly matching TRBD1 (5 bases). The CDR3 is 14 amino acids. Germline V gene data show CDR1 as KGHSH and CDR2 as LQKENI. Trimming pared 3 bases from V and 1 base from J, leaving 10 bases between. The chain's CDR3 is CASSPPGRSYEQYF. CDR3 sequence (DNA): TGTGCCAGCTCACCTCCAGGGCGGTCCTACGAGCAGTACTTC.

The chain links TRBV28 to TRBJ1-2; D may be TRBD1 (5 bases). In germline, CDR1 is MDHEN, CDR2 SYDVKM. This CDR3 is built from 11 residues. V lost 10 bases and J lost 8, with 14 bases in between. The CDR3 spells CATEKGVGYTF. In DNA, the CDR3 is TGTGCCACAGAGAAAGGGGTCGGCTACACCTTC.

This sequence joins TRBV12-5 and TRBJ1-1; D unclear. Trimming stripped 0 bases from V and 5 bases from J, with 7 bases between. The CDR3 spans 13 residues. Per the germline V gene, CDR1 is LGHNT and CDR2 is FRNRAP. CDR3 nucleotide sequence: TGTGCTAGTGGTTTGGTACTTGAGACTGAAGCTTTCTTT. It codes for CASGLVLETEAFF.

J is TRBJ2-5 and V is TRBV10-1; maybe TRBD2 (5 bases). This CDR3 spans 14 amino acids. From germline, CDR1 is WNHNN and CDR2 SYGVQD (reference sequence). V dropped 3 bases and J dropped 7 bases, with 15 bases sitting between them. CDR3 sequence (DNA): TGCGCCAGCAGTGACGGGTCATCAAGCGGGACCCAGTACTTC. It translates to CASSDGSSSGTQYF.